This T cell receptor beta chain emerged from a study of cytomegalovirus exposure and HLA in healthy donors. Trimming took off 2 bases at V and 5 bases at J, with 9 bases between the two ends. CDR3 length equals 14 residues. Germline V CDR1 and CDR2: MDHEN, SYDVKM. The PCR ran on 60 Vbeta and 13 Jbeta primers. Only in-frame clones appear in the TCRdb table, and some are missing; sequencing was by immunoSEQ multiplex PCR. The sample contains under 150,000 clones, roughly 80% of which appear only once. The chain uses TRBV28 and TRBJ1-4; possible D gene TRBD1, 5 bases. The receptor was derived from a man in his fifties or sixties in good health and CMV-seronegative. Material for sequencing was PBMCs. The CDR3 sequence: CASSLGGWNEKLFF. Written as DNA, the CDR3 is TGTGCCAGCAGTTTAGGGGGGTGGAATGAAAAACTGTTTTTT.